These 30 T cell receptor beta chains were sequenced from one sample in a study of blood T cell repertoires in COVID-19. The table came from immunoSEQ multiplex PCR; TCRdb's copy has only in-frame clones and leaves some out. Here the sample spans 200,000 to 300,000 clones, roughly four fifths being singletons. Sequencing input: peripheral blood. These receptors came from a woman at least 80 years old with COVID-19, enrolled during active disease.

The rearrangement uses TRBV12-5 and TRBJ2-7; no reliable D call. The V and J ends lost 6 bases and 3 bases respectively, with 15 bases between them. The CDR3 runs to 14 residues. The germline V gene has CDR1 LGHNT and CDR2 FRNRAP. The CDR3 protein is CASGPRLTGYEQYF. Written as DNA, the CDR3 is TGTGCTAGTGGCCCTAGGTTGACCGGCTACGAGCAGTACTTC.

This clone appeared a single time. The J gene is TRBJ2-1, the V gene TRBV3-1 (or the pseudogene TRBV3-2), with 12 bases that match TRBD2. The CDR3 length is 15 residues. Germline V gives CDR1 LGHDT, CDR2 YNNKEL (reference sequence). Trimming removed 4 bases from V and 7 bases from J; junction bases left unmatched: 5. This chain's CDR3 is CASSLTSGGMNEQFF. The CDR3 coding sequence is TGTGCCAGCAGCCTTACTAGCGGGGGGATGAATGAGCAGTTCTTC.

V is TRBV4-1 and J is TRBJ1-2; D perhaps matches TRBD1 (6 bases). The germline V and J ends were trimmed by 4 bases and 8 bases, with 17 bases remaining between them. This CDR3 comprises 14 residues. Looked up from germline, CDR1 is MGHRA and CDR2 is YSYEKL. CDR3 DNA: TGCGCCAGCAGCCGACCCGACAGGACCCCCGGCTACACCTTC. Protein: CASSRPDRTPGYTF.

V usage is TRBV7-9 and J usage is TRBJ1-3; weak D call: TRBD1 (6 bases). Germline V gene lookup returns CDR1 SEHNR and CDR2 FQNEAQ (reference sequence). Trimming shortened V by 5 bases and J by 6 bases, and 17 bases separated the two germline ends. The CDR3 consists of 15 residues. The CDR3 spells CASSPDKTGINTIYF. Written as DNA, the CDR3 is TGTGCCAGCAGCCCCGATAAAACAGGGATAAACACCATATATTTT.

The chain uses TRBV6-2 or TRBV6-3 and TRBJ1-3, with D perhaps matching TRBD1 (5 bases). The CDR3 length is 12 residues. Trimming took 0 bases from V and 15 from J, leaving 12 bases between them. Germline values: CDR1 MNHEY, CDR2 SVGEGT. The CDR3 DNA sequence: TGTGCCAGCAGTTACTCGACGGGGGTCGCATATTTT. This translates into CASSYSTGVAYF.

The chain couples TRBV19 to TRBJ1-3, with D possibly TRBD1 on 6 matching bases. Germline V gene lookup returns CDR1 LNHDA and CDR2 SQIVND (reference sequence). Trimming removed 4 bases at V and 2 bases at J, with 18 bases between. The CDR3 extends over 17 amino acids. CDR3 region: CASSSQQGADTGNTIYF. CDR3 DNA sequence: TGTGCCAGTAGTAGCCAACAGGGCGCTGATACTGGAAACACCATATATTTT.

V and J are TRBV7-2 and TRBJ1-5; weak D call: TRBD1 (5 bases). This CDR3 spans 15 amino acids. Trimming cost V 4 bases and J 0 bases, with 10 bases left between them. Germline V gene data show CDR1 as SGHTA and CDR2 as FQGNSA. CDR3 loop: CASSSQGSSNQPQHF. CDR3 in DNA: TGTGCCAGCAGCTCCCAGGGATCTAGCAATCAGCCCCAGCATTTT.

This chain connects TRBV19 to TRBJ1-4, with 8 bases fitting TRBD1. The CDR3 is made up of 16 amino acids. Germline values: CDR1 LNHDA, CDR2 SQIVND (reference sequence). The J segment lost 3 bases and the V segment lost 2 bases, leaving 5 bases of the junction unmatched. Here the CDR3 DNA reads TGTGCCAGTAGTATATATACGACAGGGGCTAATGAAAAACTGTTTTTT. This encodes CASSIYTTGANEKLFF.

This clone has a count of ten or more. The chain carries TRBV28 and TRBJ2-1; a weak D match, TRBD2 (5 bases). Trimming stripped 6 bases from V and 6 bases from J, with 9 bases between. Germline V gene data show CDR1 as MDHEN and CDR2 as SYDVKM. The CDR3 is made up of 12 amino acids. Written as DNA, the CDR3 is TGTGCCAGCAGGGGAGCCCCCAATGAGCAGTTCTTC. This sequence encodes CASRGAPNEQFF.

V usage is TRBV11-2 and J usage is TRBJ1-1; possibly TRBD1 for D (6 bases). The CDR3 covers 14 residues. From germline, CDR1 is SGHAT and CDR2 FQNNGV. V lost 0 bases and J lost 10, with 15 bases in between. In DNA, the CDR3 is TGTGCCAGCAGCTTAGATCTGCGACAGGCGGTAGCTTTCTTT. It encodes CASSLDLRQAVAFF.

As regards this clone: The sample has other DNA sequences that encode this CDR3 too. V is TRBV18 and J is TRBJ1-2, with D tentatively TRBD1 (5 bases). V was trimmed by 3 bases and J by 6 bases, leaving 11 bases between them. Germline-derived CDR1 and CDR2 are KGHSH and LQKENI. This CDR3 is built from 13 residues. In DNA, the CDR3 is TGTGCCAGCTCACCCAACGGGGGAAATGGCTACACCTTC. Its protein is CASSPNGGNGYTF.

For the CDR3, the DNA is TGCGCCAGCAGCTTGTCACAGGGGAGGATGAACACTGAAGCTTTCTTT. Its protein product is CASSLSQGRMNTEAFF. The chain recombines TRBV5-1 with TRBJ1-1, with 7 bases identical to TRBD1. Trimming at V came to 1 base and at J to 0 bases, leaving 6 bases not matched to a gene. The CDR3 runs to 16 residues. CDR1 and CDR2 from the germline V gene are SGHRS and YFSETQ.

The CDR3 bases are TGTGCCAGCAGCCCCCAGAGGTCAGGGGCCTACGAGCAGTACTTC. It codes for CASSPQRSGAYEQYF. This rearrangement joins TRBV9 to TRBJ2-7, with D possibly matching TRBD1 (6 bases). The V end lost 4 bases, the J end lost 2 bases, and 16 bases lay between the germline ends. The CDR3 sequence is 15 residues long. The germline V gene has CDR1 SGDLS and CDR2 YYNGEE.

This clone was detected only once. V is TRBV19 and J is TRBJ1-6, with 8 bases lining up with TRBD1. J lost 14 bases, V lost 5 bases, and 20 bases had no gene match. The germline gives CDR1 LNHDA, CDR2 SQIVND (reference sequence). The CDR3 extends over 17 amino acids. The CDR3 region is CASSLTNPGTGRGTLHF. The CDR3 nucleotides are TGTGCCAGTAGTCTCACAAACCCCGGGACAGGCCGCGGGACCCTCCACTTT.

The chain has TRBV28 and TRBJ1-5; 9 positions match TRBD1. Trimming removed 5 bases from V and 3 bases from J; junction bases left unmatched: 8. The CDR3 covers 16 residues. Germline CDR1 reads MDHEN; CDR2 reads SYDVKM. The CDR3 sequence: CASSLEGQGNNQPQHF. Here the CDR3 DNA reads TGTGCCAGCAGTCTAGAGGGACAGGGAAACAATCAGCCCCAGCATTTT.

The rearrangement joins TRBV3-1 (or the pseudogene TRBV3-2) to TRBJ2-1; 9 nucleotides line up with TRBD2. CDR3 length: 15 amino acids. CDR1 is LGHDT, CDR2 YNNKEL, per germline (reference sequence). V lost 4 bases, J lost 4 bases, and 5 bases stayed unmatched. CDR3 region: CASSPTSGAYNEQFF. The CDR3 DNA reads TGTGCCAGCAGCCCGACTAGCGGAGCTTACAATGAGCAGTTCTTC.

The chain carries TRBV2 and TRBJ1-2, with D perhaps TRBD1 (6 bases). The CDR3 loop spans 18 amino acids. With 7 bases removed from V and 0 bases from J, the gap between germline ends came to 24 bases. The germline CDR1 and CDR2 sequences are SNHLY and FYNNEI. CDR3 nucleotides: TGTGCCAGCACTCTCCCCTCGGGGGGGCTACCCACTAACTATGGCTACACCTTC. This encodes CASTLPSGGLPTNYGYTF.

This CDR3 reads CASSPLLGLAGDDEQFF. In DNA form, the CDR3 reads TGTGCCAGCTCACCGCTTTTAGGACTAGCGGGAGATGATGAGCAGTTCTTC. This chain connects TRBV18 to TRBJ2-1; 13 bases line up with TRBD2. CDR1 KGHSH and CDR2 LQKENI come from the germline V gene. V was pared by 3 bases and J by 8 bases, with 10 bases of the junction left unmatched. The CDR3 length is 17 residues.

The J gene is TRBJ1-1, the V gene TRBV3-1 (or the pseudogene TRBV3-2), with unresolved D. The CDR3 has 14 residues. Germline V lookup: CDR1 LGHDT, CDR2 YNNKEL (reference sequence). Trimming took off 3 bases at V and 1 base at J, with 9 bases between the two ends. DNA of the CDR3: TGTGCCAGCAGCCATGGGAGGAAGAACACTGAAGCTTTCTTT. Amino acids: CASSHGRKNTEAFF.

The chain carries TRBV5-4 and TRBJ1-1; TRBD1 might be the D (6 bases). CDR1 and CDR2 (germline): SGHNT, YYREEE (reference sequence). V was shortened by 0 bases and J by 5 bases, with 20 bases between the two germline ends. This CDR3 is built from 17 residues. The CDR3 reads CASSLALRGASVTEAFF. The CDR3, as DNA: TGTGCCAGCAGCTTGGCCCTACGGGGGGCCAGCGTGACTGAAGCTTTCTTT.

There are a few counts of this clone. The V and J genes are TRBV6-5 and TRBJ2-1; D unclear. The CDR3 has 15 amino acids. Germline V gene data show CDR1 as MNHEY and CDR2 as SVGAGI. V was pared by 5 bases and J by 7 bases, with 18 bases between. CDR3 nucleotides: TGTGCCAGCAGTCTTGGCAGAGTGAGGATGAATGAGCAGTTCTTC. Amino acids: CASSLGRVRMNEQFF.

The V call is TRBV10-2, the J call TRBJ2-1; D gene uncertain. Germline assignment: CDR1 WSHSY and CDR2 SAAADI. The CDR3 consists of 14 residues. V dropped 9 bases and J dropped 3 bases, with 15 bases sitting between them. CDR3 in DNA: TGCGCCAGTCGAGAGTCACCCGTCTACAATGAGCAGTTCTTC. This sequence encodes CASRESPVYNEQFF.

The genes are TRBV7-9 and TRBJ1-4; D is undetermined. The ends were cut back, 4 bases at V and 8 bases at J, with 17 bases in the middle. The CDR3 sequence is 15 residues long. Germline CDR1 SEHNR, CDR2 FQNEAQ (reference sequence). The CDR3 protein is CASSSTKREFEKLFF. In DNA form, the CDR3 reads TGTGCCAGCAGCTCGACAAAGAGGGAGTTCGAAAAACTGTTTTTT.

CDR3 in DNA: TGTGCCAGCAGCTGGACGGGGGAGTACTATGGCTACACCTTC. Residues: CASSWTGEYYGYTF. The chain joins TRBV11-2 to TRBJ1-2; a possible D gene is TRBD1 (5 bases). Germline V CDR1 and CDR2: SGHAT, FQNNGV. The CDR3 extends over 14 amino acids. V gave up 4 bases and J gave up 3 bases, with 12 bases separating them.

V usage is TRBV28 and J usage is TRBJ2-2, with 7 bases identical to TRBD1. CDR1 MDHEN and CDR2 SYDVKM come from the germline V gene. Trimming took 5 bases from V and 5 from J; bases not matched to a gene: 8. The CDR3 extends over 15 amino acids. Here the CDR3 reads CASSVGGAGTGELFF. The CDR3 coding sequence is TGTGCCAGCAGTGTAGGGGGCGCGGGTACCGGGGAGCTGTTTTTT.

CDR3 amino acids: CASSFTQGADTGELFF. The CDR3 nucleotides are TGCGCCAGCAGCTTTACACAGGGGGCGGACACCGGGGAGCTGTTTTTT. The chain is built from TRBV5-1 and TRBJ2-2; 9 bases map to TRBD1. CDR3 size: 16 residues. Germline assignment: CDR1 SGHRS and CDR2 YFSETQ. V lost 2 bases, J lost 3 bases, and 5 bases stayed unmatched.

This clone was found a few times. The V call is TRBV5-6, the J call TRBJ1-2; weak D call: TRBD1 (5 bases). The germline V gene has CDR1 SGHDT and CDR2 YYEEEE. V was trimmed by 0 bases and J by 8 bases, leaving 11 bases between them. This CDR3 has 13 amino acids. The CDR3 loop reads CASSLGAGQGYTF. The CDR3 DNA reads as TGTGCCAGCAGCTTGGGGGCAGGGCAAGGCTACACCTTC. Full variable domain (rest looked up from reference TRBV5-6 and TRBJ1-2): DAGVTQSPTHLIKTRGQQVTLRCSPKSGHDTVSWYQQALGQGPQFIFQYYEEEERQRGNFPDRFSGHQFPNYSSELNVNALLLGDSALYLCASSLGAGQGYTFGSGTRLTVV.

The chain links TRBV4-1 to TRBJ2-1; D unclear. CDR3 length equals 13 residues. Trimming left V 0 bases short and J 9 bases short, with 9 bases between. Per germline, CDR1 MGHRA and CDR2 YSYEKL. CDR3 amino acids: CASSQDRVGEQFF. DNA of the CDR3: TGCGCCAGCAGCCAAGATCGCGTCGGTGAGCAGTTCTTC.

This chain connects TRBV6-4 to TRBJ1-1; TRBD1 matches 7 bases. The CDR3 has 11 residues. V trimming: 6 bases; J trimming: 7 bases; junction bases outside the gene matches: 2. The germline gives CDR1 MRHNA, CDR2 SNTAGT. The CDR3 sequence: CASSHRGEAFF. The CDR3 region has the DNA TGTGCCAGCAGCCACAGGGGTGAAGCTTTCTTT.

CDR3: CASSLQGRKSSGANYGYTF. The CDR3 DNA is TGTGCCAGCAGTTTGCAGGGTAGGAAATCATCTGGTGCTAACTATGGCTACACCTTC. The chain links TRBV27 to TRBJ1-2; perhaps TRBD1 as D (5 bases). The germline gives CDR1 MNHEY, CDR2 SMNVEV (reference sequence). The length of the CDR3 is 19 residues. Trimming left V 3 bases short and J 0 bases short, with 23 bases between.